A selection of T cell receptor beta chains follows, all from one sample in a study of CD8 T cells in ankylosing spondylitis. TCRdb analysed the 5' RACE reads with MiXCR anew, one entry per CDR3 protein. The sample has some 840,000 distinct CDR3 sequences, about 10% seen once. Sequencing was performed on blood, either unsorted or a sorted T cell fraction (not recorded which). The receptor source for this set is a male donor with ankylosing spondylitis. Each CDR3 is given with its conserved first and last residue. Each record gives: CDR3 DNA, CDR3 protein, J gene, clone size, D gene, V gene. The D gene is left open where the match is weak. Clone size, where shown, is once, few, many, or a class for clones that have expanded.

DNA: TGTGCCAGCAGCTTAATGGGCGGGGGGGTCTACAATGAGCAGTTCTTC; CDR3: CASSLMGGGVYNEQFF; J: TRBJ2-1; size: many; D: TRBD2; V: TRBV7-2
DNA: TGTGCCAGCAGCCCACGGACAGGGAGGGAAGAGACCCAGTACTTC; CDR3: CASSPRTGREETQYF; J: TRBJ2-5; size: many; D: NA; V: TRBV7-2
DNA: TGTGCCAGCAGCTTACGCCCCGGGGGGCGAGGTGAAAAACTGTTTTTT; CDR3: CASSLRPGGRGEKLFF; J: TRBJ1-4; size: NA; D: NA; V: TRBV7-2
DNA: TGTGCCAGCCGTTGGGACAGCTACAATGAGCAGTTCTTC; CDR3: CASRWDSYNEQFF; J: TRBJ2-1; size: NA; D: TRBD1; V: TRBV12-3/TRBV12-4
DNA: TGTGCCAGCAGCCAAGTCGTCGGAGGGAATGAGCAGTTCTTC; CDR3: CASSQVVGGNEQFF; J: TRBJ2-1; size: NA; D: NA; V: TRBV14
DNA: TGCAGTGCTTGCACAGGAAGTAATGAAAAACTGTTTTTT; CDR3: CSACTGSNEKLFF; J: TRBJ1-4; size: NA; D: NA; V: TRBV20-1
DNA: TGTGCCAGCAGTACCACCCTGGACAGGCAAGAGACCCAGTACTTC; CDR3: CASSTTLDRQETQYF; J: TRBJ2-5; size: NA; D: TRBD1; V: TRBV27
DNA: TGTGCCAGCAGCGATGGAGCGGGAGCGTACAATGAGCAGTTCTTC; CDR3: CASSDGAGAYNEQFF; J: TRBJ2-1; size: few; D: TRBD2; V: TRBV4-2
DNA: TGCAGTGCTAGAGAGGGGTGGGCGGATACGCAGTATTTT; CDR3: CSAREGWADTQYF; J: TRBJ2-3; size: few; D: NA; V: TRBV20-1
DNA: TGCGCCAGCAGCTTGGGAGAAAGTAGCAATCAGCCCCAGCATTTT; CDR3: CASSLGESSNQPQHF; J: TRBJ1-5; size: many; D: NA; V: TRBV5-1
DNA: TGTGCCAGCAGGCAGGGTTCTGGGGCCAACGTCCTGACTTTC; CDR3: CASRQGSGANVLTF; J: TRBJ2-6; size: NA; D: NA; V: TRBV27
DNA: TGCAGCGCCGGGGACAGCAAAAATGAAAAACTGTTTTTT; CDR3: CSAGDSKNEKLFF; J: TRBJ1-4; size: many; D: TRBD1; V: TRBV29-1
DNA: TGCAGCGTTGAAGGGATCTCTGGAAACACCATATATTTT; CDR3: CSVEGISGNTIYF; J: TRBJ1-3; size: few; D: NA; V: TRBV29-1
DNA: TGTGCCAGCAGCCTCGCCGGGACAGGGGGCGGTCGGCGGTACGAGCAGTACTTC; CDR3: CASSLAGTGGGRRYEQYF; J: TRBJ2-7; size: NA; D: TRBD1; V: TRBV4-2
DNA: TGTGCCAGCAGCACCAAAGTGAAAGGGTCTGGGGCCAACGTCCTGACTTTC; CDR3: CASSTKVKGSGANVLTF; J: TRBJ2-6; size: NA; D: NA; V: TRBV7-8
DNA: TGTGCCAGCAGAAGGTTACAAGAGACCCAGTACTTC; CDR3: CASRRLQETQYF; J: TRBJ2-5; size: NA; D: NA; V: TRBV5-5
DNA: TGTGCCAGCAGTCCCTATTTCGGTCCAGCCACTGAAGCTTTCTTT; CDR3: CASSPYFGPATEAFF; J: TRBJ1-1; size: few; D: NA; V: TRBV12-3/TRBV12-4